This TCR beta chain was obtained from a study of blood T cell repertoires in COVID-19. For the study at large: Some COVID-19 samples were acute and others convalescent; all came from the United States, Italy and Spain. Nucleic acid was either cDNA or gDNA, and it came from T cells, B-cell-depleted T cells, or PBMCs.

Authors' methods: Amplification of reference gene primers was used by the study to estimate nucleated cell counts. The table came from immunoSEQ multiplex PCR; TCRdb's copy has only in-frame clones and leaves some out. From that table come the V and J calls and clone size; the DNA was used to work out D and trimming. This sample has 150,000 or so clones, with over 80% found just once. Trimming at V came to 5 bases and at J to 7 bases, leaving 7 bases not matched to a gene. Germline lookup yields CDR1 MGHDK and CDR2 SYGVNS. The CDR3 is 13 amino acids. The chain recombines TRBV25-1 with TRBJ1-1; 7 bases are a match to TRBD1. This clonotype was sampled from an older man with acute or convalescent COVID-19. The sample comprised peripheral blood. The CDR3: CASSKLRDSEAFF. The CDR3 DNA sequence: TGTGCCAGCAGTAAACTCCGGGACAGTGAAGCTTTCTTT.